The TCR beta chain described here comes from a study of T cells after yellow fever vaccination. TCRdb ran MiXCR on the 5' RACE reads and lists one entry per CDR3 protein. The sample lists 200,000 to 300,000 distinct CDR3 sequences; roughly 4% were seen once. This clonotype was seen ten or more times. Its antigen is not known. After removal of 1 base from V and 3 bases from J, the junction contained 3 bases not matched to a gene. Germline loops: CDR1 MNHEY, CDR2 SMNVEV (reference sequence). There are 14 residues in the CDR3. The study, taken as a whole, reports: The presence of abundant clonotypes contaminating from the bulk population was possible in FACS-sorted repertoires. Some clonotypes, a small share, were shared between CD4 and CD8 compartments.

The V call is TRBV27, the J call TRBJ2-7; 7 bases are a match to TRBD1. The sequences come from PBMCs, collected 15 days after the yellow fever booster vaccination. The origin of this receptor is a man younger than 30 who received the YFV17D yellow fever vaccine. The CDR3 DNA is TGTGCCAGCAGTTTATTGACAGGGCGCTACGAGCAGTACTTC. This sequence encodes CASSLLTGRYEQYF.